This passage covers 21 T cell receptor beta chains from one sample sequenced in a study of blood T cell repertoires in COVID-19 (TCRdb year 2020). Preparation of the library involved the immunoSEQ multiplex PCR assay. Here the immuneACCESS table is served through TCRdb, limited to in-frame sequences with V and J called. Missing clones are a known gap in these copies; in checked studies unresolved V genes cover under half, and the rest lacks a known reason. The sample table shows 130,000 to 150,000 clones, and roughly 90% are seen once. Jointly, the top ten make up over 0.8% of the sample. Sequenced material: peripheral blood. The receptors stem from a woman between 45 and 65 years old with acute or convalescent COVID-19.

The J gene is TRBJ2-3, the V gene TRBV4-1, with 13 bases lining up with TRBD2. Looked up from germline, CDR1 is MGHRA and CDR2 is YSYEKL. The length of the CDR3 is 17 residues. Germline trimming cut 2 bases from V and 7 bases from J; bases unmatched to any gene: 9. This CDR3 is CASSQPLLAGGRNTQYF. Here the CDR3 DNA reads TGCGCCAGCAGCCAACCCTTACTAGCGGGGGGGCGGAATACGCAGTATTTT.

This chain connects TRBV4-1 to TRBJ2-7; D possibly corresponds to TRBD2 (6 bases). The V gene's germline CDR1 is MGHRA and CDR2 YSYEKL. This CDR3 is built from 15 residues. V lost 0 bases and J lost 6, with 15 bases in between. The CDR3 protein is CASSQDKASAREQYF. The DNA for the CDR3 is TGCGCCAGCAGCCAAGATAAAGCTAGCGCTCGCGAGCAGTACTTC.

This CDR3 is CASSVVPGEAYEQYF. In nucleotides, the CDR3 is TGTGCCAGCAGCGTAGTACCGGGGGAGGCCTACGAGCAGTACTTC. This chain uses TRBV9 with TRBJ2-7, with a weak D call TRBD2 (6 bases). This CDR3 contains 15 residues. V lost 0 bases to trimming and J lost 2 bases, with 12 bases between them. CDR1 and CDR2 from the germline V gene are SGDLS and YYNGEE. Using reference TRBV9 and TRBJ2-7 for the parts outside the CDR3, the full variable domain is DSGVTQTPKHLITATGQRVTLRCSPRSGDLSVYWYQQSLDQGLQFLIQYYNGEERAKGNILERFSAQQFPDLHSELNLSSLELGDSALYFCASSVVPGEAYEQYFGPGTRLTVT.

Here the CDR3 reads CASSRDREWPSNQPQHF. In nucleotides, the CDR3 is TGTGCCAGCAGCCGGGACAGGGAATGGCCCTCCAATCAGCCCCAGCATTTT. The rearrangement uses TRBV5-5 and TRBJ1-5, with TRBD1 matching over 9 bases. Trimming at V came to 4 bases and at J to 3 bases, leaving 11 bases not matched to a gene. Germline loops: CDR1 SGHKS, CDR2 YYEKEE (reference sequence). This CDR3 is 17 amino acids long.

V gene TRBV9 combines with J gene TRBJ2-3; a possible D gene is TRBD1 (6 bases). Germline V gene lookup returns CDR1 SGDLS and CDR2 YYNGEE. The CDR3 spans 14 residues. V was shortened by 2 bases and J by 0 bases, with 7 bases between the two germline ends. The CDR3 DNA reads as TGTGCCAGCAGCGTGGGACATAGCACAGATACGCAGTATTTT. Encoded protein: CASSVGHSTDTQYF.

CDR3 DNA sequence: TGTGCCAGCAGCCGTATCCCGGGACAAAAGGAGTTCTTC. It is translated as CASSRIPGQKEFF. The chain combines TRBV6-5 with TRBJ2-1, with a weak D call TRBD1 (6 bases). Trimming took 6 bases from V and 14 from J, leaving 20 bases between them. CDR1 and CDR2 from the germline V gene are MNHEY and SVGAGI. This CDR3 comprises 13 residues.

This clone was detected once. This sequence joins TRBV19 and TRBJ1-1; unclear D gene. CDR1 and CDR2 (germline): LNHDA, SQIVND (reference sequence). The CDR3 runs 13 residues. V shed 5 bases and J shed 5 bases, with 12 bases lying between them. The CDR3: CASSAGVRTEAFF. DNA for the CDR3: TGTGCCAGTAGTGCAGGTGTTAGGACTGAAGCTTTCTTT. Together with reference TRBV19 and TRBJ1-1, the CDR3 gives the full variable domain: DGGITQSPKYLFRKEGQNVTLSCEQNLNHDAMYWYRQDPGQGLRLIYYSQIVNDFQKGDIAEGYSVSREKKESFPLTVTSAQKNPTAFYLCASSAGVRTEAFFGQGTRLTVV.

The chain joins TRBV5-1 to TRBJ1-1; 8 bases align to TRBD1. Germline assignment: CDR1 SGHRS and CDR2 YFSETQ. V was clipped by 4 bases and J by 3 bases; unmatched bases: 8. The CDR3 consists of 15 residues. The CDR3 reads CASSPWTGSDTEAFF. The DNA for the CDR3 is TGCGCCAGCAGCCCCTGGACAGGGAGTGACACTGAAGCTTTCTTT.

The chain combines TRBV27 with TRBJ2-2, with a possible D match to TRBD1 (5 bases). V lost 2 bases and J 7 bases, leaving 8 bases between the germline ends. The CDR3 runs 13 residues. Per germline, CDR1 MNHEY and CDR2 SMNVEV (reference sequence). The DNA for the CDR3 is TGTGCCAGCAGTTTAAGGGGTAGCGGGGAGCTGTTTTTT. The encoded protein is CASSLRGSGELFF.

The chain uses TRBV10-1 and TRBJ2-2, with D perhaps matching TRBD2 (6 bases). Trimming removed 2 bases from V and 4 bases from J, with 14 bases in between. CDR1 is WNHNN, CDR2 SYGVQD, per germline (reference sequence). The CDR3 is made up of 16 amino acids. The chain's CDR3 is CASSEVASVGTGELFF. Here the CDR3 DNA reads TGCGCCAGCAGTGAGGTGGCTAGCGTCGGCACCGGGGAGCTGTTTTTT.

The rearrangement joins TRBV27 to TRBJ1-1; D gene uncertain. This CDR3 spans 12 amino acids. CDR1 and CDR2 from the germline V gene are MNHEY and SMNVEV (reference sequence). Between the trimmed V and J ends, which lost 8 bases and 7 bases, there was a span of 14 bases. The CDR3 reads CASGEGWGEAFF. CDR3 in DNA: TGTGCCAGCGGAGAGGGATGGGGTGAAGCTTTCTTT.

The J gene is TRBJ2-3, the V gene TRBV9; 13 bases agree with TRBD2. V lost 2 bases to trimming and J lost 4 bases; unmatched junction nucleotides: 4. This CDR3 contains 16 residues. CDR1 and CDR2 from the germline V gene are SGDLS and YYNGEE. CDR3 sequence (DNA): TGTGCCAGCAGCGTTGGACTAGCGGGGGTCCCAGATACGCAGTATTTT. Protein sequence: CASSVGLAGVPDTQYF.

This chain uses TRBV29-1 with TRBJ1-5; TRBD1 agrees at 7 bases. The CDR3 has 14 residues. J lost 4 bases, V lost 5 bases, and 8 bases had no gene match. CDR1 and CDR2 (germline): SQVTM, ANQGSEA. This CDR3 reads CSVRQAGGNQPQHF. The CDR3 DNA follows: TGCAGCGTTAGGCAGGCAGGGGGAAATCAGCCCCAGCATTTT.

The V and J genes are TRBV6-1 and TRBJ1-4, with D possibly TRBD1 on 5 matching bases. Germline CDR1 reads MNHNS; CDR2 reads SASEGT. This CDR3 has 16 residues. V was clipped by 0 bases and J by 5 bases, with 13 bases between them. The CDR3: CASSEAQGLGNEKLFF. The CDR3 nucleotides read TGTGCCAGCAGTGAAGCTCAGGGTCTCGGGAATGAAAAACTGTTTTTT.

This chain connects TRBV20-1 to TRBJ2-4; no clear D. The CDR3 contains 12 residues. V was trimmed by 3 bases and J by 7 bases, leaving 10 bases between them. Looked up from germline, CDR1 is DFQATT and CDR2 is SNEGSKA (reference sequence). Here the CDR3 reads CSASPQYNIQYF. The CDR3, as DNA: TGCAGTGCTAGTCCCCAGTATAACATTCAGTACTTC.

This clone was observed a handful of times. The V and J genes are TRBV7-8 and TRBJ1-4, with TRBD1 matching over 8 bases. V gave up 5 bases and J gave up 1 base; unmatched junction bases: 3. This CDR3 has 15 residues. Germline loops: CDR1 SGHVS, CDR2 FQNEAQ. CDR3 amino acids: CASSTDRGTNEKLFF. The CDR3 bases are TGTGCCAGCAGCACCGACAGGGGAACTAATGAAAAACTGTTTTTT.

V gene TRBV6-1 combines with J gene TRBJ2-2; 8 nucleotides match TRBD2. With 0 bases clipped from V and 8 bases from J, the junction kept 11 bases outside the gene matches. This CDR3 has 17 amino acids. Germline CDR1 and CDR2: MNHNS and SASEGT. The CDR3 sequence: CASSEAAQRGPYGELFF. The CDR3 DNA reads TGTGCCAGCAGTGAAGCGGCCCAGCGGGGGCCTTATGGGGAGCTGTTTTTT.

DNA of the CDR3: TGTGCCAGCTCACCACGAGCCACCCTGGGAAACACCATATATTTT. Its protein is CASSPRATLGNTIYF. The V call is TRBV18, the J call TRBJ1-3; D is undetermined. This CDR3 is 15 amino acids long. CDR1 KGHSH and CDR2 LQKENI come from the germline V gene. V lost 1 base to trimming and J lost 4 bases, with 11 bases between them.

This rearrangement joins TRBV3-1 (or the pseudogene TRBV3-2) to TRBJ2-1; 10 nucleotides align to TRBD2. Germline CDR1 reads LGHDT; CDR2 reads YNNKEL (reference sequence). This CDR3 is built from 15 residues. The V gene end was trimmed by 1 base and the J gene end by 6 bases; junction bases not matched to a gene: 3. CDR3 nucleotide sequence: TGTGCCAGCAGCCAAGGTCTAGCGGGGGTCAATGAGCAGTTCTTC. As protein: CASSQGLAGVNEQFF.

This chain connects TRBV9 to TRBJ1-2, with 10 bases fitting TRBD1. The V and J ends lost 4 bases and 4 bases, in that order; junction bases with no gene match: 7. This CDR3 contains 15 residues. Germline V lookup: CDR1 SGDLS, CDR2 YYNGEE. DNA for the CDR3: TGTGCCAGCAGCCCGGGACAGGGGAGCGGCTATGGCTACACCTTC. It yields the protein CASSPGQGSGYGYTF. Full variable domain (rest looked up from reference TRBV9 and TRBJ1-2): DSGVTQTPKHLITATGQRVTLRCSPRSGDLSVYWYQQSLDQGLQFLIQYYNGEERAKGNILERFSAQQFPDLHSELNLSSLELGDSALYFCASSPGQGSGYGYTFGSGTRLTVV.

V is TRBV18 and J is TRBJ2-3, with D possibly matching TRBD2 (6 bases). Germline V CDR1 and CDR2: KGHSH, LQKENI. The CDR3 loop spans 16 amino acids. V lost 1 base, J lost 6 bases, and 17 bases lay in between. CDR3 region: CASSPLLAGKGDTQYF. The CDR3 bases are TGTGCCAGCTCACCACTACTGGCGGGAAAAGGGGATACGCAGTATTTT.